This T cell receptor (beta chain) was recorded in a study of T-cell memory formation after mild COVID-19. One entry per CDR3 protein results from TCRdb running MiXCR on the 5' RACE reads. The sample lists approximately 250,000 distinct CDR3 sequences; less than 20% were seen once. Study conclusions and caveats: Contracting clones from day 15 to 85 showed balanced CD4/CD8; later expanders favored CD4+.

This clonotype has only a few counts. Its antigen is as yet unknown. This sequence was found in an adult woman who had mild COVID-19 (a few samples of this study predate the infection). Cell type and time point are not known. Sequencing was performed on PBMCs or a T cell subset sorted from them (not recorded which).

Here the CDR3 reads CASSSGQTNNSPLHF. The CDR3 nucleotides are TGTGCCAGCAGTTCGGGACAGACCAATAATTCACCCCTCCACTTT. The chain has TRBV28 and TRBJ1-6; TRBD1 matches at 7 bases. Trimming removed 4 bases from V and 5 bases from J; junction bases left unmatched: 5. The CDR3 extends over 15 amino acids. Germline assignment: CDR1 MDHEN and CDR2 SYDVKM. The full variable domain, rest sourced from reference TRBV28 and TRBJ1-6, is DVKVTQSSRYLVKRTGEKVFLECVQDMDHENMFWYRQDPGLGLRLIYFSYDVKMKEKGDIPEGYSVSREKKERFSLILESASTNQTSMYLCASSSGQTNNSPLHFGNGTRLTVT.